This TCR beta chain was captured in a study of regulatory T cells in long-lasting Graves disease. Overall study findings and caveats: Investigators studied peripheral blood only, not thyroid tissue. With persistent disease, TRBV28, TRBJ1-2 and TRBJ2-5 were the favored segments.

The CDR3 contains 15 residues. V dropped 3 bases and J dropped 3 bases, with 14 bases sitting between them. Germline V gene sequence: CDR1 MGHDK, CDR2 SYGVNS. Combining iRepertoire HTBI primers with Arm-PCR of CDR3 regions, the authors built TCR beta libraries. Via MiXCR, TCRdb re-called the multiplex PCR reads, giving one row per CDR3 protein. The table has hundreds of thousands of distinct CDR3 sequences, 15% seen once. Time point given: newly diagnosed GD, antithyroid drugs for less than 3 months. Following extraction of RNA from PBMCs, that RNA was used to make the TCR library. This clonotype was seen only a few times. Its antigen is unknown.

The TCR originated in a female donor with Graves disease. This chain links TRBV25-1 with TRBJ1-2; D gene uncertain. The sample here was peripheral blood mononuclear cells (PBMCs), taken at new diagnosis, from a patient treated with antithyroid drugs. The CDR3 DNA reads as TGTGCCAGCAGTGACTATGCTGGGGTGGACTATGGCTACACCTTC. Translating gives CASSDYAGVDYGYTF.